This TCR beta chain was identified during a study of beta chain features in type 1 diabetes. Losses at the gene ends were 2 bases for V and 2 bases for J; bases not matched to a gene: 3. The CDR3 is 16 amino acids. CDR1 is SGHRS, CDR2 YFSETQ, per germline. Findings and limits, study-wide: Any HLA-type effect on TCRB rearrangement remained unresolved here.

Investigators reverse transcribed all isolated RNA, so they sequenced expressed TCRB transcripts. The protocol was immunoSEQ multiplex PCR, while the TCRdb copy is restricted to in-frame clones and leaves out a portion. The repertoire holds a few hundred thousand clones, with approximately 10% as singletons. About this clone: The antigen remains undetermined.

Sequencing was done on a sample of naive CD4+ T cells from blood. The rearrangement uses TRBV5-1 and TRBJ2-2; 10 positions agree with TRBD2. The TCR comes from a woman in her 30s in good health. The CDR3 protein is CASSFGLADNTGELFF. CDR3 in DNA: TGCGCCAGCAGCTTCGGACTAGCGGATAACACCGGGGAGCTGTTTTTT.